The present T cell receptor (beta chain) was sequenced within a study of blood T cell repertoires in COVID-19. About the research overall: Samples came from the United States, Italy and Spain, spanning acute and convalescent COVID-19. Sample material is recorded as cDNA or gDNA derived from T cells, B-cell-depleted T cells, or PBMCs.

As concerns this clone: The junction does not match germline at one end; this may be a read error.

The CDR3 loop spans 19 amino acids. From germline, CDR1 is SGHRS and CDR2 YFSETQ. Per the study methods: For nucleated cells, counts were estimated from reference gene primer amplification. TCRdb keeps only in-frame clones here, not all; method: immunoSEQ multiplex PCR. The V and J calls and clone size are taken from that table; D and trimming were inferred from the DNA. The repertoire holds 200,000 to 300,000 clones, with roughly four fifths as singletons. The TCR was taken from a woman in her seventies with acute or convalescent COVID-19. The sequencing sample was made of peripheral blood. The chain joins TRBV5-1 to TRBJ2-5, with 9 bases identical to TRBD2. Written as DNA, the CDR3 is TGCGCCACCAGCCCAACCGGGACTCGCGGGGGGGCCGGCCAAGAGACCCAGTACTTC. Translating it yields CATSPTGTRGGAGQETQYF.